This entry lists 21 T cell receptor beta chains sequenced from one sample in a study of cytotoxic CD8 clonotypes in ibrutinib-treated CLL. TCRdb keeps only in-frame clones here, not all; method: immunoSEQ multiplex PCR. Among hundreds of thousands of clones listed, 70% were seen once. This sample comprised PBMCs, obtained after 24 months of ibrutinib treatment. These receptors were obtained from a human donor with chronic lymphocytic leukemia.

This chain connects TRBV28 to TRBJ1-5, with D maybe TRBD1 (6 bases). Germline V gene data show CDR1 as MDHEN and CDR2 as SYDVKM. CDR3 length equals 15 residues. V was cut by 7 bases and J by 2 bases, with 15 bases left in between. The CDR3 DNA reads TGTGCCAGCACCGCCCCGAGACAGGGCAATCAGCCCCAGCATTTT. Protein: CASTAPRQGNQPQHF.

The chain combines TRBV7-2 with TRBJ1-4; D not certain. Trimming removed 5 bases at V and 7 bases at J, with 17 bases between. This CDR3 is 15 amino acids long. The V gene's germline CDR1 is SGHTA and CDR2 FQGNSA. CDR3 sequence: CASSRDGSHFEKLFF. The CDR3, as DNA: TGTGCCAGCAGCCGCGACGGGAGTCACTTTGAAAAACTGTTTTTT.

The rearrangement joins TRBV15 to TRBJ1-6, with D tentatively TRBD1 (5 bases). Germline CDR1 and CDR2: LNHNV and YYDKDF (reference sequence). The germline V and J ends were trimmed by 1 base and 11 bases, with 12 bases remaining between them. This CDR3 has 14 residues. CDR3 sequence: CATSRALRGPPLHF. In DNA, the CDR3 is TGTGCCACCAGCAGAGCTTTACGGGGACCACCCCTCCACTTT.

The CDR3 region has the DNA TGTGCCAGCAGAAGCAGGACTAGCACAGATACGCAGTATTTT. The encoded protein is CASRSRTSTDTQYF. The chain uses TRBV7-3 and TRBJ2-3; perhaps TRBD2 as D (5 bases). CDR1 and CDR2 (germline): SGHTA, FQGTGA. V lost 6 bases, J lost 0 bases, and 10 bases lay in between. This CDR3 region has 14 residues.

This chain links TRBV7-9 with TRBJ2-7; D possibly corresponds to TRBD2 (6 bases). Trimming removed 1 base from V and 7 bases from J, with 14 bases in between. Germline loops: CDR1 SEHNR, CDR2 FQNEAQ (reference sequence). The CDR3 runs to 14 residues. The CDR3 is CASSLGREPLEQYF. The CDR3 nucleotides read TGTGCCAGCAGCTTAGGTCGGGAGCCCCTGGAGCAGTACTTC.

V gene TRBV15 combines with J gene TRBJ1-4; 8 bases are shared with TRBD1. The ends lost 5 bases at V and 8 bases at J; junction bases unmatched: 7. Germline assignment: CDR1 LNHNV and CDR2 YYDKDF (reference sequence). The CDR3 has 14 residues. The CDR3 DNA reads TGTGCCACCAGCGGTCCAGGGGGCAACGAAAAACTGTTTTTT. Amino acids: CATSGPGGNEKLFF.

The CDR3 nucleotides read TGCGCCAGCAGCTTGGTTGGGACAGGGGTTCCCTACGAGCAGTACTTC. It encodes CASSLVGTGVPYEQYF. The chain has TRBV5-1 and TRBJ2-7, with 10 bases identical to TRBD1. Germline CDR1 SGHRS, CDR2 YFSETQ. This CDR3 has 16 amino acids. The ends lost 0 bases at V and 2 bases at J; junction bases unmatched: 5.

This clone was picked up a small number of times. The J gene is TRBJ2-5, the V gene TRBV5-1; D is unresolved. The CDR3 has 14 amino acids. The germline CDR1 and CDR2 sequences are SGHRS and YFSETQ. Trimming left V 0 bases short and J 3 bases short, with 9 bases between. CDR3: CASSLVGGKETQYF. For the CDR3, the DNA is TGCGCCAGCAGCTTGGTAGGCGGCAAAGAGACCCAGTACTTC.

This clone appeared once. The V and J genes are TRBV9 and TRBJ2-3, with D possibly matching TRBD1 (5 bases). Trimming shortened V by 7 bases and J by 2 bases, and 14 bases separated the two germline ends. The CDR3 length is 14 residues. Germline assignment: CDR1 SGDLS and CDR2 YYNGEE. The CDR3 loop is CASGAAVNTDTQYF. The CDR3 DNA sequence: TGTGCCAGCGGGGCAGCAGTGAACACAGATACGCAGTATTTT. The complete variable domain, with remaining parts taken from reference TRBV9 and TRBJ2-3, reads DSGVTQTPKHLITATGQRVTLRCSPRSGDLSVYWYQQSLDQGLQFLIQYYNGEERAKGNILERFSAQQFPDLHSELNLSSLELGDSALYFCASGAAVNTDTQYFGPGTRLTVL.

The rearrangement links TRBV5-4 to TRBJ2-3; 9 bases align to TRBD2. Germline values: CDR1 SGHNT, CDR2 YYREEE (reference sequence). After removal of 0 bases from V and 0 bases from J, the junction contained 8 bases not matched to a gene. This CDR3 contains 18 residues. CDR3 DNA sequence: TGTGCCAGCAGCTTGGGGACTAGCGCGGATTCTAGCACAGATACGCAGTATTTT. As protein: CASSLGTSADSSTDTQYF.

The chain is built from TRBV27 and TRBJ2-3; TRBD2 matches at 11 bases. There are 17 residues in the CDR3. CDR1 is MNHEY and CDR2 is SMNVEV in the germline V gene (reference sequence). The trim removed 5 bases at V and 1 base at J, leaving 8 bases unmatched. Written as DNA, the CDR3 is TGTGCCAGCAGTCCGATACTAGCGGGAGTTGGCACAGATACGCAGTATTTT. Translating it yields CASSPILAGVGTDTQYF.

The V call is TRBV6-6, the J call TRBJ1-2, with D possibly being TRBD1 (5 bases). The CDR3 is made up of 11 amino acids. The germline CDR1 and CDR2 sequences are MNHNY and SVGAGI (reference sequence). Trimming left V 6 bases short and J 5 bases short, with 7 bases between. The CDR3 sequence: CASRTDYGYTF. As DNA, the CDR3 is TGTGCCAGCAGGACAGATTATGGCTACACCTTC.

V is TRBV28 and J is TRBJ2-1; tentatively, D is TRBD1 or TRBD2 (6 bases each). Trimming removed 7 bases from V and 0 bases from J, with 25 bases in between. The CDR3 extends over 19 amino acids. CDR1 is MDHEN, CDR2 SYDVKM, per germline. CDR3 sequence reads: CASTPYLLERGVSYNEQFF. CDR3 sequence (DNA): TGTGCCAGCACCCCTTATCTCCTAGAGAGGGGGGTCTCCTACAATGAGCAGTTCTTC.

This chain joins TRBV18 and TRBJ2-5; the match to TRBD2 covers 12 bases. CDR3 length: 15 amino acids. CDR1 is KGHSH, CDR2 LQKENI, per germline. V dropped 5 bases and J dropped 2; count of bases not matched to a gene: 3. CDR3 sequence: CASSRTSGNQETQYF. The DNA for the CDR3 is TGTGCCAGCTCAAGGACTAGCGGGAATCAAGAGACCCAGTACTTC.

In DNA, the CDR3 is TGTGCCAGCAGTTCTCCACTGAGTTCCGAGCAGTTCTTC. This translates into CASSSPLSSEQFF. V is TRBV27 and J is TRBJ2-1; no clear D. Germline V gives CDR1 MNHEY, CDR2 SMNVEV (reference sequence). CDR3 length: 13 residues. V gave up 4 bases and J gave up 10 bases, with 14 bases separating them.

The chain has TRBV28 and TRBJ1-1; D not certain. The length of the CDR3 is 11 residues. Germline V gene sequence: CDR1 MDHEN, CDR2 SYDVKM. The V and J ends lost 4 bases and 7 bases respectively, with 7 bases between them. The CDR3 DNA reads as TGTGCCAGCAGTTATCAAGGTGAAGCTTTCTTT. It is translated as CASSYQGEAFF.

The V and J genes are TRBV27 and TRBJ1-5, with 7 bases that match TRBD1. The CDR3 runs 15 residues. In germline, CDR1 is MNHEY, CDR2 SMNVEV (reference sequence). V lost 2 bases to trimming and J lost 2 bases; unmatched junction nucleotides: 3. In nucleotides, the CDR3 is TGTGCCAGCAGTTTAAACAGGGGAGGCAATCAGCCCCAGCATTTT. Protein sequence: CASSLNRGGNQPQHF.

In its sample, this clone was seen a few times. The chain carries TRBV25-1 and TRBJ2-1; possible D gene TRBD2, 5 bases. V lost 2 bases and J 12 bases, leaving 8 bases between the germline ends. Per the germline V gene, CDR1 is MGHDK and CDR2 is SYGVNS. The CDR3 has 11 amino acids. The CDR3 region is CASSELGRQFF. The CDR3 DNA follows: TGTGCCAGCAGTGAACTGGGGAGGCAGTTCTTC.

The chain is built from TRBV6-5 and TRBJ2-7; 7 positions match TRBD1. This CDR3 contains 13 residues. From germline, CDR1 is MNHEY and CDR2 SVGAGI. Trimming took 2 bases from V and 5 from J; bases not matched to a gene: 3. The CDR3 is CASSYRGRNEQYF. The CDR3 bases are TGTGCCAGCAGTTACAGGGGGCGTAACGAGCAGTACTTC.

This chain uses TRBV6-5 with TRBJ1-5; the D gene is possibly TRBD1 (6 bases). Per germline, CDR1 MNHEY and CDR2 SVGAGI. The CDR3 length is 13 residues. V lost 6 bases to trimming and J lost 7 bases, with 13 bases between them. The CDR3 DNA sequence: TGTGCCAGCAGCTCCAGGGGAGGCCAGCCCCAGCATTTT. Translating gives CASSSRGGQPQHF.

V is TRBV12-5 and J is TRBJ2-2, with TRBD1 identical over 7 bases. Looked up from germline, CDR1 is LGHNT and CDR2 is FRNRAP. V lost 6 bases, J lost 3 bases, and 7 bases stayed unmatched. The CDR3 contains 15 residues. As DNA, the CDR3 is TGTGCTAGTGGGCAGGGGGTAGAGGACACCGGGGAGCTGTTTTTT. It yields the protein CASGQGVEDTGELFF. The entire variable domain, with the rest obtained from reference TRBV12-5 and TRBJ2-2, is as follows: DARVTQTPRHKVTEMGQEVTMRCQPILGHNTVFWYRQTMMQGLELLAYFRNRAPLDDSGMPKDRFSAEMPDATLATLKIQPSEPRDSAVYFCASGQGVEDTGELFFGEGSRLTVL.